These T cell receptor beta chains were read from a single sample in a study of T cell responses to AZD1222 COVID-19 vaccine. Assay used: immunoSEQ multiplex PCR; TCRdb lists only in-frame clones, some missing. The sample yields about 49,000 clones, 65% to 85% seen once. The source material was peripheral blood, sampled on day 0 of MenACWY control vaccination. Receptors were obtained from an adult in good health. Both conserved end residues are part of each CDR3. A D gene is named only where the DNA matches it firmly. Clone sizes are given selectively: once, few, many, or a class where the clone is expanded.

V	size	J	D	CDR3	DNA
TRBV3-1/TRBV3-2	-	TRBJ1-2	-	CASSSRVGNYGYTF	TGTGCCAGCAGCTCCCGAGTGGGAAACTATGGCTACACCTTC
TRBV7-7	-	TRBJ2-5	TRBD1	CASSQLGQGGQETQYF	TGTGCCAGCAGCCAACTAGGACAGGGAGGACAAGAGACCCAGTACTTC
TRBV2	few	TRBJ1-4	TRBD1	CASSEKLQGILKLFF	TGTGCCAGCAGTGAAAAGTTACAGGGGATTTTGAAACTGTTTTTT
TRBV13	-	TRBJ2-1	TRBD2	CASSSYLRTSGRAAPNEQFF	TGTGCCAGCAGCTCCTACCTCCGGACTAGCGGGAGGGCGGCCCCCAATGAGCAGTTCTTC
TRBV12-3/TRBV12-4	-	TRBJ1-2	-	CASSRTANYGYTF	TGTGCCAGCAGCAGGACAGCTAACTATGGCTACACCTTC
TRBV5-1	-	TRBJ2-5	TRBD2	CASSSGLAQETQYF	TGCGCCAGCAGCTCAGGACTAGCTCAAGAGACCCAGTACTTC
TRBV6-5	-	TRBJ1-6	-	CASSLGVDSPLHF	TGTGCCAGCAGTTTAGGGGTCGACTCACCCCTCCACTTT
TRBV4-1	-	TRBJ1-2	-	CASSQPGGKRDGYTF	TGCGCCAGCAGCCAGCCGGGGGGCAAGAGAGATGGCTACACCTTC
TRBV3-1/TRBV3-2	few	TRBJ2-2	TRBD2	CARRPRAGGGGELFF	TGTGCCCGCCGCCCCCGGGCGGGGGGGGGCGGGGAGCTGTTTTTT
TRBV5-1	-	TRBJ1-4	TRBD1	CASSPGTGAEKLFF	TGCGCCAGCAGCCCCGGGACAGGGGCTGAAAAACTGTTTTTT
TRBV5-5	-	TRBJ2-7	TRBD2	CASSPGLAGGYEQYF	TGTGCCAGCAGCCCGGGACTAGCGGGAGGGTACGAGCAGTACTTC
TRBV2	-	TRBJ1-5	TRBD1	CASSKTGNSNQPQHF	TGTGCCAGCAGTAAGACAGGGAATAGCAATCAGCCCCAGCATTTT
TRBV6-5	-	TRBJ2-7	-	CASSYELTREQYF	TGTGCCAGCAGTTACGAACTAACACGAGAGCAGTACTTC
TRBV14	-	TRBJ2-7	TRBD1	CASSQDGRGWYEQYF	TGTGCCAGCAGCCAAGACGGCAGGGGGTGGTACGAGCAGTACTTC
TRBV5-1	few	TRBJ2-7	TRBD1	CASRRGGQNYEQYF	TGCGCCAGCAGAAGAGGGGGACAGAACTACGAGCAGTACTTC
TRBV5-5	-	TRBJ1-2	TRBD1	CASSLQAGGEFGYTF	TGTGCCAGCAGCTTACAGGCAGGGGGCGAATTTGGCTACACCTTC
TRBV30	-	TRBJ1-1	-	CAWNRARWTEAFF	TGTGCCTGGAATCGGGCCCGGTGGACTGAAGCTTTCTTT
TRBV19	-	TRBJ2-2	-	CASRTGPRITGELFF	TGTGCCAGTAGGACAGGCCCTCGAATAACCGGGGAGCTGTTTTTT
TRBV15	-	TRBJ1-2	TRBD1	CATSREGTGGGYTF	TGTGCCACCAGCAGAGAGGGGACAGGGGGTGGCTACACCTTC
TRBV3-1/TRBV3-2	-	TRBJ1-2	-	CASSPTKSGRDTF	TGTGCCAGCAGCCCAACCAAGTCAGGACGCGACACCTTC
TRBV30	-	TRBJ2-3	-	CAWSRGVPDTQYF	TGTGCCTGGAGTAGGGGCGTCCCAGATACGCAGTATTTT
TRBV6-5	-	TRBJ1-1	-	CASSTTGLNTEAFF	TGTGCCAGCAGCACTACAGGCTTGAACACTGAAGCTTTCTTT
TRBV7-9	-	TRBJ2-5	-	CASSSKRRAEETQYF	TGTGCCAGCAGCTCGAAGAGGAGGGCAGAAGAGACCCAGTACTTC
TRBV12-2	-	TRBJ2-5	-	CASRSFKGSQETQYF	TGTGCAAGTCGCTCCTTCAAGGGCTCACAAGAGACCCAGTACTTC
TRBV9	-	TRBJ2-5	-	CASSPAPDPETQYF	TGTGCCAGCAGCCCTGCCCCCGACCCGGAGACCCAGTACTTC
TRBV28	few	TRBJ2-5	TRBD2	CASSSQTSGRVTGQETQYF	TGTGCCAGCAGTTCCCAGACTAGCGGGAGGGTAACGGGGCAAGAGACCCAGTACTTC
TRBV5-1	-	TRBJ1-2	-	CASSLGASAAYGYTF	TGCGCCAGCAGCTTGGGGGCCTCGGCTGCATATGGCTACACCTTC
TRBV11-2	-	TRBJ2-3	-	CASSFSTDTQYF	TGTGCCAGCAGCTTTTCCACAGATACGCAGTATTTT